This entry concerns a single TCR beta chain. The sample belongs to a study of technical replicates of blood from a handful of donors. CDR1 and CDR2 (germline): LNHDA, SQIVND (reference sequence). This CDR3 is 16 amino acids long. The V and J ends lost 0 bases and 0 bases respectively, with 9 bases between them. The assay was immunoSEQ multiplex PCR, and TCRdb's table has in-frame clones only and misses some. This sample carries over 10,000 clones, around 79% of them seen once, and the ten largest clones take approximately 12%. The chain recombines TRBV19 with TRBJ1-3; D uncertain. This TCR came from a human donor in good health. The sample comprised PBMCs. The CDR3, as DNA: TGTGCCAGTAGTATAGATGGAGATAACTCTGGAAACACCATATATTTT. Its translation: CASSIDGDNSGNTIYF.